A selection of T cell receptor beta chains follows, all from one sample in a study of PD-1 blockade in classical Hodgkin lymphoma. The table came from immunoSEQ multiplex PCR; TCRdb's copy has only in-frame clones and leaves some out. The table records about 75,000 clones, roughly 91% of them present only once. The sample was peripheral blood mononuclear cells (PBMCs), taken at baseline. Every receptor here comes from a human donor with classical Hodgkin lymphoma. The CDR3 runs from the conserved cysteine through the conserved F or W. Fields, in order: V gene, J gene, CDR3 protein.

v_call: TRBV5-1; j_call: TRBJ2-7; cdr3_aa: CASGGVYEQYF
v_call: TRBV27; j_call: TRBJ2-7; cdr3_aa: CASSLLGLIPYEQYF
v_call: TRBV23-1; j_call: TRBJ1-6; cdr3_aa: CASRASGGQRISPLHF
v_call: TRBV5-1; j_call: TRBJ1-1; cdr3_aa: CASSYPDGNTEAFF
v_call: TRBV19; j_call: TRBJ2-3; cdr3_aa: CASSRTSGVTDTQYF
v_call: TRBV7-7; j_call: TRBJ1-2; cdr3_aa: CASSRRWEHTF
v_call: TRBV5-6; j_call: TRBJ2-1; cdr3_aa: CASSGTGEGEGEQFF
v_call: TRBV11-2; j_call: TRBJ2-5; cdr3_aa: CASSLKGWQGSETQYF
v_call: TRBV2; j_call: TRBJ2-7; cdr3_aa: CASSGGQGNPYEQYF
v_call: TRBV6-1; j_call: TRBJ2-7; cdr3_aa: CASNPLGQIYEQYF
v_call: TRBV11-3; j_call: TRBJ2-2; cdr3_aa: CASSLFLAGAGTGELFF
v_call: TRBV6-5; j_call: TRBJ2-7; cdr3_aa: CASSYRGSYEQYF
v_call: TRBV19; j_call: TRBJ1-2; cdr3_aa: CASSIERGQGSTF
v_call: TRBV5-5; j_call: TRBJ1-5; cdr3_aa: CASSLVPPDRVGYSNQPQHF
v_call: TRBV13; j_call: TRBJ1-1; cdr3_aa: CASSLGGSPAFF
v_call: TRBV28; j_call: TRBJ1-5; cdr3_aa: CASSPPTGYNQPQHF
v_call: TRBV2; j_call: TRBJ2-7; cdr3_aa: CASSVGVYEQYF
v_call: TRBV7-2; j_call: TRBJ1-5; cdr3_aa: CASSLSGRDQPQHF
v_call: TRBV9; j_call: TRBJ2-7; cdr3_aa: CASSGGVAPYEQYF
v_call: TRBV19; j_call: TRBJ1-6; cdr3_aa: CASSVRQTSSYNSPLHF
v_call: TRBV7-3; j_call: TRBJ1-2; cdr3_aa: CASSLTGQGLGYTF
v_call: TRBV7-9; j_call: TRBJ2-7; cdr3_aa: CASSFSGTSPSYEQYF
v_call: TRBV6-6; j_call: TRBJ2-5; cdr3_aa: CASSYSLAYQETQYF
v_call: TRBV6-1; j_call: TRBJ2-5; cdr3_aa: CASSANRDLTPETQYF
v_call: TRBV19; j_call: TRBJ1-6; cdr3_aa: CAASGLMNSPLHF
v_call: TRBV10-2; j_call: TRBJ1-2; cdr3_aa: CASSGGTPYTF
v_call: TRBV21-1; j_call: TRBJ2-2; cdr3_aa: CASKRTSGRTGELFF
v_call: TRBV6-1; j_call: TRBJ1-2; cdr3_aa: CASSENGKDGYTF
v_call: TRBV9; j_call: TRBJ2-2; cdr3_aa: CASGVASNTGELFF
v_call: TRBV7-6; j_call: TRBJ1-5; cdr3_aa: CAGEGNQPQHF
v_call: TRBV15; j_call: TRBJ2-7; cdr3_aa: CATSSSGTGKVYEQYF
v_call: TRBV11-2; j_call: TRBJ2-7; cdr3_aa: CASSLDRTGRVPYEQYF
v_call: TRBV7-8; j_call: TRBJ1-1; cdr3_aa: CASSLGPGQGEAEAFF
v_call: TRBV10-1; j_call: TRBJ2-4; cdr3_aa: CASSCGQGAVKNIQYF
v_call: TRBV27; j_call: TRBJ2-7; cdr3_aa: CASSIYPGWEQYF
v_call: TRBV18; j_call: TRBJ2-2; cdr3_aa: CASSPPPGQGVGIGELFF
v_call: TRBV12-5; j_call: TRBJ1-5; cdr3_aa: CASGSGTLSNQPQHF